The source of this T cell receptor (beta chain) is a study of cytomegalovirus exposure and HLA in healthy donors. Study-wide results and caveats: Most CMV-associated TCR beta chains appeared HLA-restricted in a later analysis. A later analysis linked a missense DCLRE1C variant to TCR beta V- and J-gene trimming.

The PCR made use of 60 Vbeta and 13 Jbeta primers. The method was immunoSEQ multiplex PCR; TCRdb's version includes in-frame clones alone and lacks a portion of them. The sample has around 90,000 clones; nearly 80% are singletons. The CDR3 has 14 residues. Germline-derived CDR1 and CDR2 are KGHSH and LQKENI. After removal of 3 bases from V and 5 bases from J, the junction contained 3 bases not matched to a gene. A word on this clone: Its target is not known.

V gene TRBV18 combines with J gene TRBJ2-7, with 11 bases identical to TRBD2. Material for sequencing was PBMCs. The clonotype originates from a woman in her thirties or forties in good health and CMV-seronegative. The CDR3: CASSPISGGDEQYF. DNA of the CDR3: TGTGCCAGCTCACCCATTAGCGGGGGGGACGAGCAGTACTTC. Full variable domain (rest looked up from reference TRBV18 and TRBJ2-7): NAGVMQNPRHLVRRRGQEARLRCSPMKGHSHVYWYRQLPEEGLKFMVYLQKENIIDESGMPKERFSAEFPKEGPSILRIQQVVRGDSAAYFCASSPISGGDEQYFGPGTRLTVT.